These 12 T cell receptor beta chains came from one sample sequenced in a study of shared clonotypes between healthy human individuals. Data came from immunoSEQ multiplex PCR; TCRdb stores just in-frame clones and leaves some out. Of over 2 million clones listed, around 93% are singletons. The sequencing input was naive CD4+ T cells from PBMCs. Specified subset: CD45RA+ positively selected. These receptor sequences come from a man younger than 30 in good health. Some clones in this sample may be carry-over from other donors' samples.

CDR3 coding DNA: TGTGCCAGCAGCTTCGGGGGGTGGCAGCCCCAGCATTTT. Residues: CASSFGGWQPQHF. The chain has TRBV7-8 and TRBJ1-5, with D possibly being TRBD1 (5 bases). Germline assignment: CDR1 SGHVS and CDR2 FQNEAQ. Trimming stripped 3 bases from V and 7 bases from J, with 10 bases between. There are 13 residues in the CDR3.

The CDR3 loop is CASSSTTGYSNQPQHF. Written as DNA, the CDR3 is TGCGCCAGCAGCTCAACGACGGGTTATAGCAATCAGCCCCAGCATTTT. This chain joins TRBV4-1 and TRBJ1-5; unclear D gene. The CDR3 is 16 amino acids. CDR1 is MGHRA, CDR2 YSYEKL, per germline. V was shortened by 5 bases and J by 0 bases, with 14 bases between the two germline ends.

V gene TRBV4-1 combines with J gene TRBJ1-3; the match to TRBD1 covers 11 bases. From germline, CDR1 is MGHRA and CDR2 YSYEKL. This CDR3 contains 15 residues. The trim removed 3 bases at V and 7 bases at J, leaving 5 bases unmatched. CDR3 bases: TGCGCCAGCAGCCAGCCGGACAGGGGGCGGAACACCATATATTTT. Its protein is CASSQPDRGRNTIYF.

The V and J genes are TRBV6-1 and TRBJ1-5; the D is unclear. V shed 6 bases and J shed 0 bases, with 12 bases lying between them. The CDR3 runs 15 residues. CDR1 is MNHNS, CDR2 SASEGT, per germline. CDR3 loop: CASRALGGSNQPQHF. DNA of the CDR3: TGTGCCAGCAGGGCCCTCGGAGGTAGCAATCAGCCCCAGCATTTT.

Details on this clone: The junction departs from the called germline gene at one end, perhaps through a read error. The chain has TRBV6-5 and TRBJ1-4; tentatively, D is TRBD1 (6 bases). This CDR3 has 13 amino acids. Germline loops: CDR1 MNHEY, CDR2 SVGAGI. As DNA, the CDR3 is TGTGCCAGCAGTGTAGAGGGGGGAGCCCCTGTTATTTTT. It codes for CASSVEGGAPVIF.

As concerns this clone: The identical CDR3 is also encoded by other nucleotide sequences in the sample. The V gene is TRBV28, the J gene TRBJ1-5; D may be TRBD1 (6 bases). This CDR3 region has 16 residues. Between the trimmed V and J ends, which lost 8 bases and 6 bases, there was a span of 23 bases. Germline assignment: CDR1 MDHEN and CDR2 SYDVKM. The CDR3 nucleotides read TGTGCCAGCGGAAGAGAGGGCAGGGGCTTAGCTCAGCCCCAGCATTTT. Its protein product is CASGREGRGLAQPQHF.

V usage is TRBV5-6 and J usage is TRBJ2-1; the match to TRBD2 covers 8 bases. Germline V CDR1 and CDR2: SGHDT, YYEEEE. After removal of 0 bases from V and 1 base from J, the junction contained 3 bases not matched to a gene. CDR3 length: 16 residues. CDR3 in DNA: TGTGCCAGCAGCTTGGTTCCGGGAGGGTCCTACAATGAGCAGTTCTTC. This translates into CASSLVPGGSYNEQFF.

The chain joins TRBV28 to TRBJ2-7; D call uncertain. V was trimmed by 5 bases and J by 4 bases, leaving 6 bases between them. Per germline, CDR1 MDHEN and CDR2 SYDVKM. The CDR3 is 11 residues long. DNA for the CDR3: TGTGCCAGCAGTGATCAATACGAGCAGTACTTC. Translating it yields CASSDQYEQYF.

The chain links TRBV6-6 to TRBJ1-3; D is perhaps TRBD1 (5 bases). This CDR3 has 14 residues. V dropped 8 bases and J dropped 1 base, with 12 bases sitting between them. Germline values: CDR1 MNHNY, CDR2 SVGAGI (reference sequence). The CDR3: CASATGTSGNTIYF. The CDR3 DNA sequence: TGTGCCAGCGCGACCGGGACTTCTGGAAACACCATATATTTT.

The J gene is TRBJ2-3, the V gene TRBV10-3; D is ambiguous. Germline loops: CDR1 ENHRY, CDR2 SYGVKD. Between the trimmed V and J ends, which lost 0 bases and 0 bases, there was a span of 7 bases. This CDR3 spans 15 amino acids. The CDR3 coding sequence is TGTGCCATCAGTGAGTCGTCGCAGAGCACAGATACGCAGTATTTT. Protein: CAISESSQSTDTQYF.

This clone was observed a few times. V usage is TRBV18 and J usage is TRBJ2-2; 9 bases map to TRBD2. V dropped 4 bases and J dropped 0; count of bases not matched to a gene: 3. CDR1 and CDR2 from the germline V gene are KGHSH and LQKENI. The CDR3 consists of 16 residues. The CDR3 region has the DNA TGTGCCAGCTCACGACTAGCGGAGACGAACACCGGGGAGCTGTTTTTT. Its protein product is CASSRLAETNTGELFF.

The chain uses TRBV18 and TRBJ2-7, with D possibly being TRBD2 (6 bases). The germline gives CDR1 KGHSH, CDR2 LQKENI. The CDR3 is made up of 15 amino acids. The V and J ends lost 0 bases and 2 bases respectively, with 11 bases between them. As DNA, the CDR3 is TGTGCCAGCTCACCACCAGGTGGGAGGACCTACGAGCAGTACTTC. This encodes CASSPPGGRTYEQYF.